The 7 T cell receptor beta chains presented below share a single source sample, sequenced in a study of PD-L1 blockade in urothelial cancer. Sequenced by immunoSEQ multiplex PCR; TCRdb stores in-frame clones only, minus some. This sample has about 45,000 clones, with around 88% found just once. The specimen comprised PBMCs, sampled around atezolizumab (anti-PD-L1) treatment. The receptors come from an elderly man with urothelial cancer.

The rearrangement links TRBV11-2 to TRBJ2-3; 10 bases are a match to TRBD2. Germline V lookup: CDR1 SGHAT, CDR2 FQNNGV. The CDR3 length is 18 residues. The V segment lost 4 bases and the J segment 2 bases; nucleotides outside the gene matches: 12. The CDR3 loop is CASSWGFLSGRYTDTQYF. CDR3 bases: TGTGCCAGCAGCTGGGGCTTTCTTAGCGGGAGGTACACAGATACGCAGTATTTT.

This CDR3 reads CASSIMRPGLAFLNEQFF. CDR3 nucleotide sequence: TGTGCCAGTAGTATCATGCGCCCGGGACTAGCTTTTCTCAATGAGCAGTTCTTC. The genes are TRBV19 and TRBJ2-1; 9 nucleotides agree with TRBD2. Trimming removed 3 bases from V and 6 bases from J; junction bases left unmatched: 15. From germline, CDR1 is LNHDA and CDR2 SQIVND (reference sequence). The CDR3 spans 18 residues.

V and J are TRBV6-1 and TRBJ2-3; tentative D call: TRBD1 (6 bases). Per germline, CDR1 MNHNS and CDR2 SASEGT. The CDR3 sequence is 14 residues long. V dropped 6 bases and J dropped 2 bases, with 12 bases sitting between them. This CDR3 reads CASSLQGFTDTQYF. CDR3 bases: TGTGCCAGCAGCCTACAGGGCTTCACAGATACGCAGTATTTT.

This clone was seen a few times. This sequence joins TRBV4-1 and TRBJ1-1, with 8 bases identical to TRBD1. J was trimmed by 1 base and V by 5 bases; bases with no gene match: 3. The CDR3 contains 14 residues. The germline CDR1 and CDR2 sequences are MGHRA and YSYEKL. CDR3 loop: CASSMGQENTEAFF. The DNA of the CDR3 is TGCGCCAGCAGCATGGGACAGGAGAACACTGAAGCTTTCTTT.

V gene TRBV7-9 combines with J gene TRBJ2-7, with 12 bases lining up with TRBD2. V trimming: 5 bases; J trimming: 2 bases; junction bases outside the gene matches: 4. Looked up from germline, CDR1 is SEHNR and CDR2 is FQNEAQ (reference sequence). The CDR3 is 15 amino acids. The CDR3 DNA follows: TGTGCCAGCAGCCCCGGACTAGCGGGACCCTACGAGCAGTACTTC. Translation gives CASSPGLAGPYEQYF.

This rearrangement joins TRBV30 to TRBJ2-1; possibly TRBD2 for D (5 bases). In germline, CDR1 is GTSNPN, CDR2 SVGIG (reference sequence). The CDR3 has 15 residues. V shed 5 bases and J shed 0 bases, with 14 bases lying between them. Here the CDR3 DNA reads TGTGCCTGGTCTCTTGGGCGGGTCTCCTACAATGAGCAGTTCTTC. It is translated as CAWSLGRVSYNEQFF.

The chain carries TRBV6-6 and TRBJ2-7, with TRBD1 identical over 9 bases. Germline V gene data show CDR1 as MNHNY and CDR2 as SVGAGI (reference sequence). The CDR3 length is 14 residues. V trimming: 4 bases; J trimming: 2 bases; junction bases outside the gene matches: 3. The DNA for the CDR3 is TGTGCCAGCAGTTGGGGACAGGGAGCCTACGAGCAGTACTTC. It is translated as CASSWGQGAYEQYF.